A single sample is the source of the 17 T cell receptor beta chains below, sequenced in a study of blood T cell repertoires in COVID-19. Measured with immunoSEQ multiplex PCR; TCRdb has only the in-frame clones, and not every one. The repertoire has approximately 270,000 clones, about 90% of them found once; the top ten carry approximately 3.3%. The sequenced material came from peripheral blood. These receptors all stem from a man in his late teens or twenties with active or convalescent COVID-19.

The chain combines TRBV21-1 with TRBJ2-3; TRBD2, the table's D call, lacks a check against the DNA. TRBV21-1 is an annotated pseudogene. The CDR3 spans 16 residues. The CDR3 sequence is CASSVSSSPSTDTQYF. The CDR3 nucleotides read TGTGCCAGCAGCGTGTCTAGCAGCCCTAGCACAGATACGCAGTATTTT.

This chain uses TRBV28 with TRBJ1-5, with 9 bases identical to TRBD1. The CDR3 has 15 amino acids. Germline assignment: CDR1 MDHEN and CDR2 SYDVKM. V lost 6 bases to trimming and J lost 3 bases; unmatched junction nucleotides: 6. The CDR3 DNA follows: TGTGCCAGCAGCCTTGGGGACAGGGTCAATCAGCCCCAGCATTTT. It yields the protein CASSLGDRVNQPQHF.

CDR3 protein: CATSSTGDWAEAFF. CDR3 nucleotide sequence: TGTGCCACCAGCAGTACAGGCGATTGGGCTGAAGCTTTCTTT. The chain has TRBV15 and TRBJ1-1; D may be TRBD1 (5 bases). The germline CDR1 and CDR2 sequences are LNHNV and YYDKDF (reference sequence). The germline V and J ends were trimmed by 3 bases and 6 bases, with 14 bases remaining between them. The CDR3 extends over 14 amino acids.

The V and J genes are TRBV4-1 and TRBJ2-3; D unclear. The germline V gene has CDR1 MGHRA and CDR2 YSYEKL. This CDR3 has 13 amino acids. V lost 3 bases, J lost 0 bases, and 4 bases lay in between. The CDR3 sequence: CASSHQSTDTQYF. CDR3 nucleotides: TGCGCCAGCAGCCACCAGAGCACAGATACGCAGTATTTT.

In this sample, this clone turned up a few times. The J gene is TRBJ1-6, the V gene TRBV19, with TRBD1 matching over 8 bases. The CDR3 runs 16 residues. Per the germline V gene, CDR1 is LNHDA and CDR2 is SQIVND (reference sequence). The junction had 10 bases not matched to a gene; V was cut back by 6 bases and J by 6 bases. CDR3 in amino acids: CASSQTGGSRNSPLHF. CDR3 nucleotide sequence: TGTGCCAGTAGCCAAACAGGGGGTTCTCGTAATTCACCCCTCCACTTT.

The chain couples TRBV19 to TRBJ1-2, with D maybe TRBD1 (5 bases). Germline CDR1 is LNHDA and CDR2 is SQIVND (reference sequence). This CDR3 region has 13 residues. Trimming took off 6 bases at V and 5 bases at J, with 13 bases between the two ends. The DNA for the CDR3 is TGTGCCAGTAGCCGCGACAGACAGTATGGCTACACCTTC. Its protein product is CASSRDRQYGYTF. The full variable domain, in which reference TRBV19 and TRBJ1-2 provide the parts outside the CDR3, is DGGITQSPKYLFRKEGQNVTLSCEQNLNHDAMYWYRQDPGQGLRLIYYSQIVNDFQKGDIAEGYSVSREKKESFPLTVTSAQKNPTAFYLCASSRDRQYGYTFGSGTRLTVV.

As for this clone: Compared with germline, one end of the junction differs, possibly owing to a read error. The CDR3 loop reads CASSARTLGELNRNAEAFF. The CDR3 region has the DNA TGTGCCAGTAGTGCCCGGACATTAGGCGAACTAAATAGGAACGCTGAAGCTTTCTTT. The chain carries TRBV19 and TRBJ1-1; maybe TRBD1 (5 bases). This CDR3 spans 19 amino acids. Looked up from germline, CDR1 is LNHDA and CDR2 is SQIVND (reference sequence).

The gene calls are TRBV3-1 (or the pseudogene TRBV3-2) and TRBJ2-5, with D unclear. Per germline, CDR1 LGHDT and CDR2 YNNKEL (reference sequence). The CDR3 is made up of 13 amino acids. V shed 4 bases and J shed 2 bases, with 8 bases lying between them. CDR3 amino acids: CASSRTIQETQYF. CDR3 bases: TGTGCCAGCAGCCGTACTATTCAAGAGACCCAGTACTTC.

The chain uses TRBV7-2 and TRBJ2-5; 9 nucleotides align to TRBD1. Per germline, CDR1 SGHTA and CDR2 FQGNSA. There are 14 residues in the CDR3. The ends lost 5 bases at V and 4 bases at J; junction bases unmatched: 5. The CDR3 sequence: CASSPRGQGETQYF. CDR3 coding DNA: TGTGCCAGCAGCCCAAGGGGACAGGGAGAGACCCAGTACTTC.

The chain carries TRBV5-6 and TRBJ2-3; 11 bases fit TRBD1. Trimming took 3 bases from V and 4 from J; bases not matched to a gene: 7. The CDR3 extends over 16 amino acids. The germline V gene has CDR1 SGHDT and CDR2 YYEEEE. The CDR3 loop is CASSSTGTGGADTQYF. CDR3 in DNA: TGTGCCAGCAGCTCTACCGGGACAGGGGGAGCAGATACGCAGTATTTT.

The gene calls are TRBV4-2 and TRBJ1-2, with D maybe TRBD1 (6 bases). Germline V gene lookup returns CDR1 LGHNA and CDR2 YNFKEQ. V dropped 0 bases and J dropped 3 bases, with 20 bases sitting between them. The CDR3 consists of 18 residues. In nucleotides, the CDR3 is TGTGCCAGCAGCCAAGATACACAGGGTGGCCGTAAGGACTATGGCTACACCTTC. As protein: CASSQDTQGGRKDYGYTF.

V usage is TRBV4-3 and J usage is TRBJ1-4; tentative D call: TRBD1 (6 bases). The V gene's germline CDR1 is LGHNA and CDR2 YSLEER. The CDR3 has 15 residues. V lost 5 bases, J lost 3 bases, and 13 bases lay in between. CDR3 nucleotide sequence: TGCGCCAGCAGCTACCAGACAGGTGCTAATGAAAAACTGTTTTTT. Encoded protein: CASSYQTGANEKLFF.

This clone was observed once. The gene calls are TRBV6-1 and TRBJ1-2; the D is unclear. V was trimmed by 5 bases and J by 4 bases, leaving 8 bases between them. The V gene's germline CDR1 is MNHNS and CDR2 SASEGT. The CDR3 is 12 amino acids. The CDR3 here is CASSPWAYGYTF. For the CDR3, the DNA is TGTGCCAGCAGTCCATGGGCCTATGGCTACACCTTC.

The CDR3 reads CASSGTGGYGYTF. In DNA form, the CDR3 reads TGTGCCAGCAGTGGGACAGGCGGCTATGGCTACACCTTC. This chain uses TRBV2 with TRBJ1-2; 7 nucleotides align to TRBD1. V lost 4 bases, J lost 4 bases, and 3 bases stayed unmatched. Germline V gives CDR1 SNHLY, CDR2 FYNNEI. This CDR3 has 13 residues. Full variable domain (outside the CDR3, taken from reference TRBV2 and TRBJ1-2): EPEVTQTPSHQVTQMGQEVILRCVPISNHLYFYWYRQILGQKVEFLVSFYNNEISEKSEIFDDQFSVERPDGSNFTLKIRSTKLEDSAMYFCASSGTGGYGYTFGSGTRLTVV.

This rearrangement joins TRBV7-3 to TRBJ2-1; possibly TRBD1 for D (5 bases). The germline gives CDR1 SGHTA, CDR2 FQGTGA. Deletions cut 3 bases from V and 7 bases from J, with 16 bases between. The CDR3 is made up of 15 amino acids. DNA of the CDR3: TGTGCCAGCAGCTTTATGGGCGCAGGGAAGAATGAGCAGTTCTTC. Encoded protein: CASSFMGAGKNEQFF.

CDR3 residues: CASSLGREGSYTF. The CDR3 coding sequence is TGTGCCAGCAGTCTCGGCAGGGAAGGAAGCTACACCTTC. The V gene is TRBV11-2, the J gene TRBJ1-2; possible D gene TRBD1, 5 bases. This CDR3 has 13 amino acids. Trimming removed 6 bases at V and 9 bases at J, with 17 bases between. Germline CDR1 and CDR2: SGHAT and FQNNGV.

The chain carries TRBV5-1 and TRBJ1-1; 12 positions match TRBD1. Germline loops: CDR1 SGHRS, CDR2 YFSETQ. The V and J ends lost 5 bases and 8 bases, in that order; junction bases with no gene match: 16. The CDR3 has 17 residues. CDR3 in amino acids: CASSSLFAGQGAPEAFF. The DNA of the CDR3 is TGCGCCAGCAGTTCTCTATTCGCGGGACAGGGGGCCCCCGAAGCTTTCTTT.